This T cell receptor (beta chain) is from a study of blood T cell repertoires in COVID-19. Study context: PBMCs, B-cell-depleted T cells, or T cells were the source of the cDNA or gDNA that made up the material.

In the authors' methods: Scientists estimated how many nucleated cells there were by amplifying reference gene primers. Profiled with immunoSEQ multiplex PCR; TCRdb holds only in-frame clones, not every one. D and trimming were read from the DNA, whereas the V and J calls and clone size are those reported in that table. The data show about 87,000 clones, with about 82% seen just once and about 25% held by the top ten. The CDR3 has 16 amino acids. Trimming at V came to 4 bases and at J to 1 base, leaving 8 bases not matched to a gene. The germline CDR1 and CDR2 sequences are SGHDT and YYEEEE. This receptor was identified in a human donor in a cohort sampled during active COVID-19. V and J are TRBV5-6 and TRBJ1-1; 9 positions match TRBD1. The sequencing sample was made of peripheral blood. CDR3 DNA: TGTGCCAGCAGCATCCGGGACAGGGTGGCGAACACTGAAGCTTTCTTT. Translation: CASSIRDRVANTEAFF.